The TCR beta chain under discussion was sequenced for a study of T-cell memory formation after mild COVID-19. Study context: Clusters were largely donor specific.

Germline lookup yields CDR1 DFQATT and CDR2 SNEGSKA (reference sequence). The V gene lost 3 bases and the J gene lost 5 bases, with 16 bases spanning the gap. The CDR3 is 15 residues long. Amplification by 5'RACE using constant-segment primers produced TCR alpha and TCR beta cDNA libraries that carried sample barcodes and UMIs. TCRdb redid the calling of the 5' RACE reads with MiXCR, one entry per CDR3 protein. The sample comprises approximately 230,000 distinct CDR3 sequences, roughly 15% of which are singletons, and approximately 3.5% rests with the top ten. Overall study findings and caveats: Some clones that responded turned up in pre-infection memory, which suggests that cross-reactive memory joined in.

A remark on this clonotype: Its target is not known.

This TCR was recovered from a man between 18 and 29 years old who had mild COVID-19 (a few samples of this study predate the infection). Cell type and time point are not known. This chain uses TRBV20-1 with TRBJ2-2; TRBD1 is a possible D gene (5 bases). Sequenced material: PBMCs or a T cell subset sorted from them (not recorded which). The CDR3 DNA reads as TGCAGTGCTAGGGAACCGGGCAGGGTTACCGGGGAGCTGTTTTTT. The encoded protein is CSAREPGRVTGELFF.